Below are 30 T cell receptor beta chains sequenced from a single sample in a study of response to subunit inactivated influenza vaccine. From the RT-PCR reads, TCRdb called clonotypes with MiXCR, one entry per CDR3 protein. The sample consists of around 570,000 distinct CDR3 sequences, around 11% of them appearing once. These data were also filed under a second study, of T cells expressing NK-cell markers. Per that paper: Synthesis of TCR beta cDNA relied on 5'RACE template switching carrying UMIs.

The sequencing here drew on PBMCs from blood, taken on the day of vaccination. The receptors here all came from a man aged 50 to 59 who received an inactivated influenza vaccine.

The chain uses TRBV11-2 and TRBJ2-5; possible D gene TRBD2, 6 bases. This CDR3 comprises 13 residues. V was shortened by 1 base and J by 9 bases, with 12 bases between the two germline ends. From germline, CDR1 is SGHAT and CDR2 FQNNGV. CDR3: CASSLGGVGSQYF. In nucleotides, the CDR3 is TGTGCCAGCAGCTTAGGCGGGGTGGGGTCCCAGTACTTC.

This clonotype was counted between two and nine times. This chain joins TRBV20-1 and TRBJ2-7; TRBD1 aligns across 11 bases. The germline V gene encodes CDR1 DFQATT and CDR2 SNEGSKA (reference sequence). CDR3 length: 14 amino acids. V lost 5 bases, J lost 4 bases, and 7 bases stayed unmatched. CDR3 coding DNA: TGCAGTGCTCGGACAGGGGGCGCGGGTTACGAGCAGTACTTC. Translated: CSARTGGAGYEQYF.

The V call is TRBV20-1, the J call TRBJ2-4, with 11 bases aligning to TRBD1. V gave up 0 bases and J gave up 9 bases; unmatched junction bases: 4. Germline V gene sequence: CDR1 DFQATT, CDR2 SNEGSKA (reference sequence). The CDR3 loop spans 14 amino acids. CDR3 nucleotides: TGCAGTGCTAGAGATGGACAGGGGGCGGGCATTCAGTACTTC. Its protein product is CSARDGQGAGIQYF.

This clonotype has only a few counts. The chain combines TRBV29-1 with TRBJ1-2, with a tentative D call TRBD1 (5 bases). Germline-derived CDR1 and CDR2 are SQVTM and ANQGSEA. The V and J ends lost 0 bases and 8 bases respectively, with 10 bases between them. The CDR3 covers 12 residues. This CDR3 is CSVEDQQGGYTF. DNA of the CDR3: TGCAGCGTTGAAGATCAGCAGGGAGGCTACACCTTC. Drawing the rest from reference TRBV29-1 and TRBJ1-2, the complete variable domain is SAVISQKPSRDICQRGTSLTIQCQVDSQVTMMFWYRQQPGQSLTLIATANQGSEATYESGFVIDKFPISRPNLTFSTLTVSNMSPEDSSIYLCSVEDQQGGYTFGSGTRLTVV.

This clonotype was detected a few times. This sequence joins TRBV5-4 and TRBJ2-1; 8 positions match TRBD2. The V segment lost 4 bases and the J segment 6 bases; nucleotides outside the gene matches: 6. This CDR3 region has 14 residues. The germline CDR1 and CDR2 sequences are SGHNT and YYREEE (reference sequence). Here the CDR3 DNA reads TGTGCCAGCAGCCAAGCGGGAGCCCGCAATGAGCAGTTCTTC. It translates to CASSQAGARNEQFF.

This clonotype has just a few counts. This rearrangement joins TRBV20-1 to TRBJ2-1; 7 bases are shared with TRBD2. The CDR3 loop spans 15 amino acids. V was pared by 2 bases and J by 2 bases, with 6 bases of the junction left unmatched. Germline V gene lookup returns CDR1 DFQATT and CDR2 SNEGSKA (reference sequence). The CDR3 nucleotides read TGCAGTGCTAGACCCCCTAGCGGAACCTACAATGAGCAGTTCTTC. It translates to CSARPPSGTYNEQFF.

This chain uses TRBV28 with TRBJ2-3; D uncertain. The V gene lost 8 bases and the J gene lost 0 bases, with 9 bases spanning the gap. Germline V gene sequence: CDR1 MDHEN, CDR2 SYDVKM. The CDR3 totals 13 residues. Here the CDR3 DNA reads TGTGCCAGCTGTCAAACTAGCACAGATACGCAGTATTTT. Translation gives CASCQTSTDTQYF.

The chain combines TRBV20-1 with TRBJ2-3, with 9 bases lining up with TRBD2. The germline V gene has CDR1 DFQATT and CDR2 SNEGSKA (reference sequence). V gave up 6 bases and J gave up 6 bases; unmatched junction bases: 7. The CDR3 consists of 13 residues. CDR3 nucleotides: TGCAGTGCAGAGGCGGGAGGGTGGGATACGCAGTATTTT. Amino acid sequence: CSAEAGGWDTQYF.

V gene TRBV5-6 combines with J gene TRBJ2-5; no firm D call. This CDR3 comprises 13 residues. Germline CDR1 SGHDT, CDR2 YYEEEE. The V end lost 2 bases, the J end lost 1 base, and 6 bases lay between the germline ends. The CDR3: CASSLDIQETQYF. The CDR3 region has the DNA TGTGCCAGCAGCTTAGACATCCAAGAGACCCAGTACTTC.

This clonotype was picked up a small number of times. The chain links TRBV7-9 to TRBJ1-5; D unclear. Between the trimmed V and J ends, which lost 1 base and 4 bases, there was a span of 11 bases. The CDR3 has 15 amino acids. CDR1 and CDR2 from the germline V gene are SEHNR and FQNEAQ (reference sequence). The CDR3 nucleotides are TGTGCCAGCAGCTTAGGAGGGCGAACTAATCAGCCCCAGCATTTT. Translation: CASSLGGRTNQPQHF. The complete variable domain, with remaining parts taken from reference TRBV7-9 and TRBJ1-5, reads DTGVSQNPRHKITKRGQNVTFRCDPISEHNRLYWYRQTLGQGPEFLTYFQNEAQLEKSRLLSDRFSAERPKGSFSTLEIQRTEQGDSAMYLCASSLGGRTNQPQHFGDGTRLSIL.

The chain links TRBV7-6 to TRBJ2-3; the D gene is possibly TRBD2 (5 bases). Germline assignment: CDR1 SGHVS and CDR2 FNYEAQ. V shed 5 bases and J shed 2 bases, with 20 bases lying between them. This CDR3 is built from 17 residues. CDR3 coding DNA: TGTGCCAGCAGCGAACTTACCGAGCGGAAACTCACAGATACGCAGTATTTT. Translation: CASSELTERKLTDTQYF.

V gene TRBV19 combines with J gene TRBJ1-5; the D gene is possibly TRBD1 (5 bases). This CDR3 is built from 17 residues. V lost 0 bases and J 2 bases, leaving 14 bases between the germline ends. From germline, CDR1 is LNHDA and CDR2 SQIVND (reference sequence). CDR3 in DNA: TGTGCCAGTAGTATAGAACTCGGGGCGCGTGGCAATCAGCCCCAGCATTTT. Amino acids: CASSIELGARGNQPQHF.

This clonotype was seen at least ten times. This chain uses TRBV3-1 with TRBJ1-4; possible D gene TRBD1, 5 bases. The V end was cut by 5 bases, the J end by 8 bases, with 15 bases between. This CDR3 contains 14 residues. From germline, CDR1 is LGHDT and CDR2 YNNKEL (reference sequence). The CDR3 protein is CASSYENRGEKLFF. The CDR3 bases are TGTGCCAGCAGCTACGAGAACCGGGGGGAAAAACTGTTTTTT.

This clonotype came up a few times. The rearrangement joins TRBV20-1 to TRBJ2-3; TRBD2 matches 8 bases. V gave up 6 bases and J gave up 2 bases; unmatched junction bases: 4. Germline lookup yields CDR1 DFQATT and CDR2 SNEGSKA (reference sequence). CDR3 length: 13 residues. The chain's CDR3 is CSAAGGLTDTQYF. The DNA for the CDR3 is TGCAGTGCGGCGGGGGGTCTCACAGATACGCAGTATTTT.

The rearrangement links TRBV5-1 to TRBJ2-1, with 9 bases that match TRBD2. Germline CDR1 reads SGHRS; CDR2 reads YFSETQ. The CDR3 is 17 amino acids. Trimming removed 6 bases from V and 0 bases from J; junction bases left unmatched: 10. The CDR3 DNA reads TGCGCCAGCATCTCGGGACTAGCCCTCAGCTCCTACAATGAGCAGTTCTTC. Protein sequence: CASISGLALSSYNEQFF.

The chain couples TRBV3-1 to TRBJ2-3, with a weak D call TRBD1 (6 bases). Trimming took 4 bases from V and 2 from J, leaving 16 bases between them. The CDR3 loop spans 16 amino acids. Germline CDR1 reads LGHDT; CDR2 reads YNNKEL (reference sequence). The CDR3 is CASSPPGVSHTDTQYF. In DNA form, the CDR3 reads TGTGCCAGCAGCCCGCCAGGGGTGTCCCACACAGATACGCAGTATTTT.

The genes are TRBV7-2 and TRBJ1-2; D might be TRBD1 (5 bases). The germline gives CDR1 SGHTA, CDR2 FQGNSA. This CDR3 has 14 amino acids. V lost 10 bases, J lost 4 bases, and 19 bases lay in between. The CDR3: CAIAGLQGLYGYTF. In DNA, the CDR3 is TGTGCCATCGCCGGGCTCCAGGGACTCTATGGCTACACCTTC. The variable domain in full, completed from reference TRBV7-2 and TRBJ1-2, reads GAGVSQSPSNKVTEKGKDVELRCDPISGHTALYWYRQSLGQGLEFLIYFQGNSAPDKSGLPSDRFSAERTGGSVSTLTIQRTQQEDSAVYLCAIAGLQGLYGYTFGSGTRLTVV.

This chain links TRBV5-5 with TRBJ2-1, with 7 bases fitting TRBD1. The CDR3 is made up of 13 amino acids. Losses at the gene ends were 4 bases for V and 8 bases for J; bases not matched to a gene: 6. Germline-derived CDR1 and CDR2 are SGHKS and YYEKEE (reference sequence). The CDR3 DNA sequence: TGTGCCAGCAGCAGGACAGGAAGTCATGAGCAGTTCTTC. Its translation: CASSRTGSHEQFF.

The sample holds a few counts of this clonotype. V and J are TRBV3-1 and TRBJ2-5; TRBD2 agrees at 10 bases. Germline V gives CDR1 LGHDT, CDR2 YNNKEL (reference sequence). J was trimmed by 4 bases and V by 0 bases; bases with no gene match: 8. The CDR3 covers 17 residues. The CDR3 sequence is CASSQDRSGRARETQYF. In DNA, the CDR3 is TGTGCCAGCAGCCAAGACCGGAGCGGGAGGGCCCGAGAGACCCAGTACTTC.

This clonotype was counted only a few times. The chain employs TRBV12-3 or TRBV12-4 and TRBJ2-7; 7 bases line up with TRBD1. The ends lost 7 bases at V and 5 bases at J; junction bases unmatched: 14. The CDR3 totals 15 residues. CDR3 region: CASTRDRALTDEQYF. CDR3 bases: TGTGCCAGCACCCGAGACAGGGCTCTTACGGACGAGCAGTACTTC.

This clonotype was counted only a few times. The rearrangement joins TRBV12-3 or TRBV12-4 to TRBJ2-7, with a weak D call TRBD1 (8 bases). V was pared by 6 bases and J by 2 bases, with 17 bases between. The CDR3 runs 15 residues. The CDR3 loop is CASREQGGSTYEQYF. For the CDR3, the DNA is TGTGCCAGCAGGGAACAGGGGGGGAGTACCTACGAGCAGTACTTC.

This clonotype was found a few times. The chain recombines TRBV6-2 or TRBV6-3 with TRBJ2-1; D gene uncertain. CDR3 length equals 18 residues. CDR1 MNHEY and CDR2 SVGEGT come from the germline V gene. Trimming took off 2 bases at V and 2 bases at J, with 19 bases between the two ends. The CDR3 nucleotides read TGTGCCAGCAGTTACCCAGTTAGGTTTCGGGCGCCCTACAATGAGCAGTTCTTC. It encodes CASSYPVRFRAPYNEQFF.

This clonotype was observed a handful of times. The CDR3 coding sequence is TGTGCCACCAGTGAACCCGACAGGAACACCGGGGAGCTGTTTTTT. It encodes CATSEPDRNTGELFF. V usage is TRBV24-1 and J usage is TRBJ2-2, with a tentative D call TRBD1 (5 bases). This CDR3 comprises 15 residues. Germline V gene lookup returns CDR1 KGHDR and CDR2 SFDVKD. The V gene lost 4 bases and the J gene lost 1 base, with 9 bases spanning the gap.

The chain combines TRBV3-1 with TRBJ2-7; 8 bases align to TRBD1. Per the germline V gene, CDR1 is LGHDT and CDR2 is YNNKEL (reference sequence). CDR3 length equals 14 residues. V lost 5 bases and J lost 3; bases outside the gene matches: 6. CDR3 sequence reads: CASSFRDRYYEQYF. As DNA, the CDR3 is TGTGCCAGCAGCTTCCGGGACAGGTACTACGAGCAGTACTTC.

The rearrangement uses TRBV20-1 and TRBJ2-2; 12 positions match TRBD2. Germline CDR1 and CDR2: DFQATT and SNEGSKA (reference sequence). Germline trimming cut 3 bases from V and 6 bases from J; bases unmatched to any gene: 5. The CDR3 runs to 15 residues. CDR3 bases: TGCAGTGCTAGTGGACTAGCGGGACGGGCCGGGGAGCTGTTTTTT. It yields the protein CSASGLAGRAGELFF.

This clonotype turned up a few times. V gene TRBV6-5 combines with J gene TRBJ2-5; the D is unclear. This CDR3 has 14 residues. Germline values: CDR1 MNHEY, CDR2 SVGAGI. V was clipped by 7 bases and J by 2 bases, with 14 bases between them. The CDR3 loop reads CASNSASGQETQYF. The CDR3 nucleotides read TGTGCCAGCAATTCGGCCTCAGGTCAAGAGACCCAGTACTTC.

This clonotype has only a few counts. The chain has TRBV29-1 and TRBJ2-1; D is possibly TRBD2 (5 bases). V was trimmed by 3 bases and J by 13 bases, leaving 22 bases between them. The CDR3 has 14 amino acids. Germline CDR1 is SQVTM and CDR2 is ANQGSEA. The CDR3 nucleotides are TGCAGCGTTGAGATCGCATCCCCGAGCGGACTTCAGTTCTTC. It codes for CSVEIASPSGLQFF.

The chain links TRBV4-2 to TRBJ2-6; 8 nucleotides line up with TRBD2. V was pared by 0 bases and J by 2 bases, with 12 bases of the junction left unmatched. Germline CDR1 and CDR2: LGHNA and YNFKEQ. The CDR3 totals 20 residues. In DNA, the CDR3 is TGTGCCAGCAGCCAAGATCCAGCGGGAGTTGGTTATGCTGGGGCCAACGTCCTGACTTTC. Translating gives CASSQDPAGVGYAGANVLTF.

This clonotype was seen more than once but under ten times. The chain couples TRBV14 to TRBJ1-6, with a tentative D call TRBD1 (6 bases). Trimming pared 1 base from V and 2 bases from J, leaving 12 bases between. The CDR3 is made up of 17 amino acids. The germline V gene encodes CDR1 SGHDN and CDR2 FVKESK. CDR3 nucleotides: TGTGCCAGCAGCCAAGCGGGGGCGCCCCCCTATAATTCACCCCTCCACTTT. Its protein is CASSQAGAPPYNSPLHF.

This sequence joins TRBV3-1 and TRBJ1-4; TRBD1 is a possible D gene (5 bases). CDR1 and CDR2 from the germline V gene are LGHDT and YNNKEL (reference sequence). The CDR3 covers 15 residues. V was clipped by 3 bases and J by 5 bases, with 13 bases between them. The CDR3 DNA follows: TGTGCCAGCAGCCACACCGGGACTGCGAATGAAAAACTGTTTTTT. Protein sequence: CASSHTGTANEKLFF.